This T cell receptor beta chain was found in a study of T cell responses to AZD1222 COVID-19 vaccine. Study results and caveats: It was only a handful of AZD1222 recipients who were seropositive at baseline. Donors, mostly white British, included more females; clonal diversity was possibly underestimated.

The CDR3 consists of 15 residues. The V gene's germline CDR1 is SNHLY and CDR2 FYNNEI. V lost 5 bases and J lost 4, with 15 bases in between. For this clone: What it recognizes is unknown.

Produced via immunoSEQ multiplex PCR; TCRdb's table is partial and in-frame only. The profile shows about 100,000 clones, roughly nine tenths of them singletons. V and J are TRBV2 and TRBJ1-5, with a tentative D call TRBD1 (6 bases). The TCR originated in an adult who received the AZD1222 COVID-19 vaccine. The sample consisted of peripheral blood, taken 28 days after the second AZD1222 dose. The CDR3 here is CASSQEGGLNQPQHF. The CDR3 DNA reads as TGTGCCAGCAGTCAGGAGGGGGGCCTAAATCAGCCCCAGCATTTT.